Sequencing of this TCR beta chain was carried out in a study of cytomegalovirus exposure and HLA in healthy donors. The study's findings and limits: Accurate predictions that matched the HLA-A and HLA-B alleles of most subjects were reportedly made from TCR beta sequences. Common viral pathogens (according to a later analysis) appeared linked to several of the most significant clusters.

About this clone itself: Its antigen is not known.

This CDR3 region has 14 residues. Trimming shortened V by 6 bases and J by 9 bases, and 17 bases separated the two germline ends. Germline lookup yields CDR1 MNHNY and CDR2 SVGAGI (reference sequence). 60 Vbeta and 13 Jbeta primers were used in PCR. The table came from immunoSEQ multiplex PCR; TCRdb's copy has only in-frame clones and leaves some out. The sample includes 150,000 to 200,000 clones, 60% to 80% of them seen just once. This TCR came from a man in his forties or fifties in good health and CMV-seropositive. Sequences were obtained from PBMCs. J is TRBJ2-2 and V is TRBV6-6; D is ambiguous. The CDR3 reads CASSLDLVQRELFF. CDR3 coding DNA: TGTGCCAGCAGCCTAGACCTGGTTCAAAGGGAGCTGTTTTTT.